The present T cell receptor beta chain was sequenced within a study of blood T cell repertoires in COVID-19. Looking at the study overall: The study drew acute and convalescent COVID-19 samples from the United States, Italy and Spain. The cDNA or gDNA used as material had been derived from T cells, B-cell-depleted T cells, or PBMCs.

Trimming took 3 bases from V and 2 from J; bases not matched to a gene: 5. Germline CDR1 and CDR2: SGHNT and YYREEE (reference sequence). There are 15 residues in the CDR3. Original processing methods: Quantification of nucleated cells was approximated via reference gene primer amplification. Produced via immunoSEQ multiplex PCR; TCRdb's table is partial and in-frame only. From that table come the V and J calls and clone size; the DNA was used to work out D and trimming. The repertoire consists of some 210,000 clones, with 84% occurring once and the leading ten covering 5.1%. The source of this sequence is a woman between 65 and 79 years old with active or convalescent COVID-19. The gene calls are TRBV5-4 and TRBJ2-1; 7 bases align to TRBD2. The source material was peripheral blood. The CDR3 DNA follows: TGTGCCAGCAGCTGGGGGAGGGGACCCTACAATGAGCAGTTCTTC. Residues: CASSWGRGPYNEQFF.